The 20 T cell receptor beta chains given below trace back to one sample, sequenced in a study of cytomegalovirus exposure and HLA in healthy donors. Sequenced by immunoSEQ multiplex PCR; TCRdb stores in-frame clones only, minus some. The data contain some 150,000 clones, around 89% of them singletons. Sequencing was done on a sample of PBMCs. These receptors all stem from a young man in good health and CMV-seronegative.

The rearrangement uses TRBV10-2 and TRBJ2-5; 13 nucleotides match TRBD2. CDR1 WSHSY and CDR2 SAAADI come from the germline V gene. The J segment lost 5 bases and the V segment lost 7 bases, leaving 4 bases of the junction unmatched. The CDR3 is 14 residues long. The CDR3 nucleotides read TGCGCCAGCATTCGACTAGCGGGGGGTGAGACCCAGTACTTC. It yields the protein CASIRLAGGETQYF.

V gene TRBV4-3 combines with J gene TRBJ2-2; D is possibly TRBD1 (6 bases). The V and J ends lost 1 base and 8 bases respectively, with 20 bases between them. The CDR3 has 17 residues. Germline lookup yields CDR1 LGHNA and CDR2 YSLEER. This chain's CDR3 is CASSQADSLGFAGELFF. The CDR3 DNA reads as TGCGCCAGCAGCCAAGCGGACAGTCTTGGTTTTGCGGGGGAGCTGTTTTTT.

V is TRBV5-5 and J is TRBJ1-2; no clear D. Between the trimmed V and J ends, which lost 0 bases and 5 bases, there was a span of 11 bases. This CDR3 comprises 14 residues. The germline gives CDR1 SGHKS, CDR2 YYEKEE (reference sequence). In DNA, the CDR3 is TGTGCCAGCAGCTTGGGCGATCCGAGGTATGGCTACACCTTC. Translated: CASSLGDPRYGYTF.

This sequence joins TRBV7-8 and TRBJ1-3; D is possibly TRBD1 (6 bases). Germline V gene data show CDR1 as SGHVS and CDR2 as FQNEAQ. With 1 base removed from V and 4 bases from J, the gap between germline ends came to 11 bases. The CDR3 extends over 15 amino acids. The CDR3 DNA reads as TGTGCCAGCAGCTTAGACAGGGCTGCCGGAAACACCATATATTTT. Translation gives CASSLDRAAGNTIYF.

The chain links TRBV27 to TRBJ1-1, with D perhaps TRBD1 (5 bases). Looked up from germline, CDR1 is MNHEY and CDR2 is SMNVEV (reference sequence). The CDR3 loop spans 12 amino acids. V lost 5 bases, J lost 4 bases, and 8 bases lay in between. In DNA form, the CDR3 reads TGTGCCAGCAGTATCGGGGGCACTGAAGCTTTCTTT. This translates into CASSIGGTEAFF.

This chain joins TRBV19 and TRBJ1-2, with D tentatively TRBD1 (6 bases). Germline loops: CDR1 LNHDA, CDR2 SQIVND (reference sequence). The CDR3 is 16 amino acids. The V and J ends lost 0 bases and 4 bases respectively, with 15 bases between them. The CDR3 spells CASSIEHAGAGYGYTF. The CDR3 bases are TGTGCCAGTAGTATAGAACACGCAGGGGCGGGCTATGGCTACACCTTC.

V and J are TRBV27 and TRBJ2-2, with TRBD1 matching 7 bases. Germline CDR1 reads MNHEY; CDR2 reads SMNVEV (reference sequence). V lost 6 bases to trimming and J lost 1 base; unmatched junction nucleotides: 8. The CDR3 consists of 16 residues. The CDR3, as DNA: TGTGCCAGCAGCAACGGACAGGCCTGGAACACCGGGGAGCTGTTTTTT. Its protein product is CASSNGQAWNTGELFF.

This chain links TRBV27 with TRBJ2-7; TRBD2 is a possible D gene (5 bases). Germline CDR1 MNHEY, CDR2 SMNVEV (reference sequence). V gave up 0 bases and J gave up 4 bases, with 13 bases separating them. This CDR3 region has 15 residues. CDR3 nucleotides: TGTGCCAGCAGTTTATCTAGTGTAGAGGGTTACGAGCAGTACTTC. Translation gives CASSLSSVEGYEQYF.

The rearrangement joins TRBV6-5 to TRBJ1-3; 8 bases align to TRBD1. V trimming: 2 bases; J trimming: 7 bases; junction bases outside the gene matches: 4. Germline values: CDR1 MNHEY, CDR2 SVGAGI. The CDR3 covers 14 residues. The CDR3 is CASSYGTGVNTIYF. CDR3 in DNA: TGTGCCAGCAGTTACGGGACAGGAGTGAACACCATATATTTT.

The rearrangement joins TRBV4-3 to TRBJ1-1, with a possible D match to TRBD1 (5 bases). The germline CDR1 and CDR2 sequences are LGHNA and YSLEER. Trimming took 0 bases from V and 4 from J, leaving 12 bases between them. The CDR3 has 15 amino acids. The CDR3 reads CASSQEAVQGTEAFF. The CDR3 nucleotides are TGCGCCAGCAGCCAAGAGGCAGTCCAGGGCACTGAAGCTTTCTTT.

This rearrangement joins TRBV29-1 to TRBJ2-5; 9 bases agree with TRBD1. The CDR3 length is 13 residues. Per the germline V gene, CDR1 is SQVTM and CDR2 is ANQGSEA. Losses at the gene ends were 5 bases for V and 5 bases for J; bases not matched to a gene: 6. CDR3: CSVSSTGGETQYF. DNA for the CDR3: TGCAGCGTTTCGTCGACAGGGGGGGAGACCCAGTACTTC.

The chain joins TRBV7-9 to TRBJ1-5; no firm D call. Trimming took off 5 bases at V and 8 bases at J, with 13 bases between the two ends. Looked up from germline, CDR1 is SEHNR and CDR2 is FQNEAQ (reference sequence). This CDR3 has 13 amino acids. CDR3 bases: TGTGCCAGCAGCCATGACCCACTAGAGCCCCAGCATTTT. Amino acids: CASSHDPLEPQHF.

The chain is built from TRBV5-5 and TRBJ2-5; 14 bases agree with TRBD2. CDR3 size: 18 residues. Trimming cost V 3 bases and J 5 bases; bases outside gene matches: 12. From germline, CDR1 is SGHKS and CDR2 YYEKEE (reference sequence). The CDR3 coding sequence is TGTGCCAGCAGCTCCTTGGCGGGACTAGCGGGAGACTGGGAGACCCAGTACTTC. Protein product: CASSSLAGLAGDWETQYF.

The rearrangement links TRBV2 to TRBJ1-4; D may be TRBD1 (6 bases). Trimming stripped 3 bases from V and 8 bases from J, with 16 bases between. The CDR3 has 15 residues. The germline V gene has CDR1 SNHLY and CDR2 FYNNEI. CDR3 amino acids: CASSDRGRVGEKLFF. The CDR3 coding sequence is TGTGCCAGCAGTGACAGGGGCAGGGTTGGGGAAAAACTGTTTTTT.

The chain employs TRBV7-6 and TRBJ1-1; the D gene is possibly TRBD1 (6 bases). V lost 0 bases and J lost 1, with 21 bases in between. The CDR3 covers 19 residues. The germline V gene encodes CDR1 SGHVS and CDR2 FNYEAQ. In DNA form, the CDR3 reads TGTGCCAGCAGCTTAGCGCTCGGGGGGCGCGGGTTGGGGAACACTGAAGCTTTCTTT. Its protein product is CASSLALGGRGLGNTEAFF.

The chain joins TRBV11-2 to TRBJ2-3; 7 bases line up with TRBD1. Per the germline V gene, CDR1 is SGHAT and CDR2 is FQNNGV. CDR3 length: 16 residues. V dropped 0 bases and J dropped 2; count of bases not matched to a gene: 5. CDR3 in amino acids: CASSLEPGGSTDTQYF. DNA for the CDR3: TGTGCCAGCAGCTTAGAACCAGGGGGTTCCACAGATACGCAGTATTTT.

V and J are TRBV18 and TRBJ1-4, with 8 positions matching TRBD1. The trim removed 3 bases at V and 5 bases at J, leaving 2 bases unmatched. The length of the CDR3 is 14 residues. In germline, CDR1 is KGHSH, CDR2 LQKENI. The CDR3 reads CASSPRQGNEKLFF. The CDR3 nucleotides are TGTGCCAGCTCACCCAGACAGGGGAATGAAAAACTGTTTTTT.

This rearrangement joins TRBV6-1 to TRBJ2-5; D is perhaps TRBD1 (5 bases). Germline V lookup: CDR1 MNHNS, CDR2 SASEGT. This CDR3 has 13 residues. Trimming left V 8 bases short and J 4 bases short, with 14 bases between. CDR3 DNA: TGTGCCAGCGGGGCGAAGGGTCGAGAGACCCAGTACTTC. Its translation: CASGAKGRETQYF.

The gene calls are TRBV29-1 and TRBJ1-1; D is possibly TRBD1 (6 bases). The ends were cut back, 7 bases at V and 2 bases at J, with 8 bases in the middle. The CDR3 is 11 amino acids. Per the germline V gene, CDR1 is SQVTM and CDR2 is ANQGSEA. The CDR3 nucleotides read TGCAGCGAGGACAGTAACACTGAAGCTTTCTTT. Translated: CSEDSNTEAFF.

The gene calls are TRBV19 and TRBJ2-3, with a tentative D call TRBD1 (6 bases). V was cut by 6 bases and J by 3 bases, with 16 bases left in between. This CDR3 has 15 residues. The germline V gene has CDR1 LNHDA and CDR2 SQIVND (reference sequence). The CDR3 region has the DNA TGTGCCAGTAGATGGAGACACCAGGGGACAGATACGCAGTATTTT. Translation gives CASRWRHQGTDTQYF.